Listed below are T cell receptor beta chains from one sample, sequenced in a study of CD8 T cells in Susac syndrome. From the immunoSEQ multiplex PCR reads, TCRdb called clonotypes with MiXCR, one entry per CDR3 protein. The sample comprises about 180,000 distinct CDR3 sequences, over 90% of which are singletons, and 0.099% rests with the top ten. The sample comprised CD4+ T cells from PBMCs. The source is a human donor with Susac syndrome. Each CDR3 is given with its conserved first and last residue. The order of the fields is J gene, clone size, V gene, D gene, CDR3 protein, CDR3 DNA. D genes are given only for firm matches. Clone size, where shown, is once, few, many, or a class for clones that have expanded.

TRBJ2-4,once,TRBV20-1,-,CSAGWDGENIQYF,TGCAGTGCCGGCTGGGACGGGGAAAACATTCAGTACTTC
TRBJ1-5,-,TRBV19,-,CASSIDRYNQPQHF,TGTGCCAGTAGCATTGACAGGTACAATCAGCCCCAGCATTTT
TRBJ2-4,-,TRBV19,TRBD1,CASSGQQGEPNIQYF,TGTGCCAGTAGTGGCCAACAGGGGGAGCCAAACATTCAGTACTTC
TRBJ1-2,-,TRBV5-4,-,CASSLGGTRGYGGYTF,TGTGCCAGCAGCTTGGGGGGGACAAGGGGGTATGGTGGCTACACCTTC
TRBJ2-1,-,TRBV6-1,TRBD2,CASSLTSGRDSSYNEQFF,TGTGCCAGCAGTCTGACTAGCGGGAGGGATAGCTCCTACAATGAGCAGTTCTTC
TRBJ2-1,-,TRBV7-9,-,CASSPQSGTYNEQFF,TGTGCCAGCAGCCCCCAATCCGGGACGTACAATGAGCAGTTCTTC
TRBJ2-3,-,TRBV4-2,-,CASSHPGPATSTDTQYF,TGTGCCAGCAGCCACCCCGGACCCGCGACCAGCACAGATACGCAGTATTTT
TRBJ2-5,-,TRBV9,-,CASSVAPLGETQYF,TGTGCCAGCAGCGTAGCTCCGTTGGGGGAGACCCAGTACTTC
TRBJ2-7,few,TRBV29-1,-,CSVVNVEQYF,TGCAGCGTTGTTAATGTCGAGCAGTACTTC
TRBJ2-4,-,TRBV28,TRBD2,CASSLSGGSTKNIQYF,TGTGCCAGCAGTTTATCAGGCGGGAGTACCAAAAACATTCAGTACTTC
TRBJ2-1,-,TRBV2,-,CASSGTYNEQFF,TGTGCCAGCAGTGGGACCTACAATGAGCAGTTCTTC
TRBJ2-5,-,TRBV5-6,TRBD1,CASSLPDRDQETQYF,TGTGCCAGCAGCTTACCGGACAGGGACCAAGAGACCCAGTACTTC
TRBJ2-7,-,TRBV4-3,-,CASSQEWGSYEQYF,TGCGCCAGCAGCCAAGAGTGGGGTTCCTACGAGCAGTACTTC
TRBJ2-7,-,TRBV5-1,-,CASSLDVGTYEQYF,TGCGCCAGCAGCTTGGATGTGGGTACCTACGAGCAGTACTTC
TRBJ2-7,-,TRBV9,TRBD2,CAALGWPGTRDFEAYEQYF,TGTGCCGCCCTCGGCTGGCCCGGGACTAGGGATTTTGAGGCCTACGAGCAGTACTTC
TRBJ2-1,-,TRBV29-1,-,CSVISGRWNEQFF,TGCAGCGTTATCTCAGGGAGATGGAATGAGCAGTTCTTC
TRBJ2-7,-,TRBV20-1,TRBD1,CSARGRDRGLSYEQYF,TGCAGTGCTAGAGGCCGGGACAGGGGACTCTCCTACGAGCAGTACTTC
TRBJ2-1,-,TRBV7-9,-,CASSNPDGGNNEQFF,TGTGCCAGCAGCAACCCGGACGGCGGGAACAATGAGCAGTTCTTC
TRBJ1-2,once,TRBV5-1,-,CASSSGIINYGYTF,TGCGCCAGCAGCTCCGGAATCATTAACTATGGCTACACCTTC
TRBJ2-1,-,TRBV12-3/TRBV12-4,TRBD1,CASSFSTGPYNEQFF,TGTGCCAGCAGTTTCTCGACAGGGCCCTACAATGAGCAGTTCTTC
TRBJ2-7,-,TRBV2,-,CASSLYRVSYEQYF,TGTGCCAGCAGCCTCTACAGGGTCTCCTACGAGCAGTACTTC
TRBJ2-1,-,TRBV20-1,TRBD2,CSAAGGRNNEQFF,TGCAGTGCAGCGGGGGGTCGAAACAATGAGCAGTTCTTC
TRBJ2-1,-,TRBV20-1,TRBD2,CSAMQTRASGRDEQFF,TGCAGTGCTATGCAGACCCGGGCTAGCGGGAGGGATGAGCAGTTCTTC
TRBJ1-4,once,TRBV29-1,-,CSVASRTTNEKLFF,TGCAGCGTTGCCTCCAGAACAACTAATGAAAAACTGTTTTTT
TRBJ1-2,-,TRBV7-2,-,CASSSGLSLYGYTF,TGTGCCAGCAGCTCGGGTCTATCACTCTATGGCTACACCTTC
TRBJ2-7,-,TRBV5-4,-,CASSLYRGYEQYF,TGTGCCAGCAGCCTTTACCGGGGGTACGAGCAGTACTTC
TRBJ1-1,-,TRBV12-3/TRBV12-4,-,CASMPSRTVNTEAFF,TGTGCCAGCATGCCCTCAAGGACGGTGAACACTGAAGCTTTCTTT
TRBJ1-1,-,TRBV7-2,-,CASSGVETEAFF,TGTGCCAGCAGCGGGGTCGAGACTGAAGCTTTCTTT
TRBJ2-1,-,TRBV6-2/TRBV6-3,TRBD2,CASSALAGGKMFF,TGTGCCAGCAGCGCGCTAGCGGGGGGGAAGATGTTCTTC
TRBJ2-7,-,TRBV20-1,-,CSARMRPGLQSGEQYF,TGCAGTGCCAGAATGAGACCGGGCCTCCAATCCGGCGAGCAGTACTTC
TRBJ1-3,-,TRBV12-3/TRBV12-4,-,CASSQDHLSGNTIYF,TGTGCCAGCAGTCAGGACCACCTCTCTGGAAACACCATATATTTT
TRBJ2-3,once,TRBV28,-,CASSLIGRRTDTQYF,TGTGCCAGCAGTTTGATCGGGAGAAGGACAGATACGCAGTATTTT
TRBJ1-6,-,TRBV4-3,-,CASSQAPGAVLNSPLHF,TGCGCCAGCAGCCAAGCACCTGGAGCGGTTTTGAATTCACCCCTCCACTTT
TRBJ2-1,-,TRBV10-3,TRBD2,CATGLDINEQFF,TGTGCCACCGGACTAGACATAAATGAGCAGTTCTTC
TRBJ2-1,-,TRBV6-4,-,CASSDSGVVGNEQFF,TGTGCCAGCAGTGACTCGGGGGTAGTAGGGAATGAGCAGTTCTTC
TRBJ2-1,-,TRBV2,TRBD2,CASSVSQLAGGPGNEQFF,TGTGCCAGCAGTGTCTCCCAATTAGCGGGGGGGCCTGGTAATGAGCAGTTCTTC
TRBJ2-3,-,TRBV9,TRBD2,CASSWRGGLSDTQYF,TGTGCCAGTTCGTGGCGGGGGGGCCTATCAGATACGCAGTATTTT
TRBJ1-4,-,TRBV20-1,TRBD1,CSATGGPNEKLFF,TGCAGTGCAACAGGGGGCCCTAATGAAAAACTGTTTTTT
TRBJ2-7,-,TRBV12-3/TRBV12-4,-,CASSFPGGGYEQYF,TGTGCCAGCAGTTTTCCAGGGGGAGGATACGAGCAGTACTTC
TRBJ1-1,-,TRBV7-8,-,CASSLVLGSTTEAFF,TGTGCCAGCAGCTTAGTGCTGGGGTCCACCACTGAAGCTTTCTTT
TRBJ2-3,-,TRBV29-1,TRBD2,CSVTSARSSTDTQYF,TGCAGCGTGACTAGCGCGAGATCTAGCACAGATACGCAGTATTTT
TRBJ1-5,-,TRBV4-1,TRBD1,CASSQRGQGDQPQHF,TGCGCCAGCAGCCAGAGGGGGCAGGGGGATCAGCCCCAGCATTTT
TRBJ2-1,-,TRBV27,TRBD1,CASSPLGDRDHNEQFF,TGTGCCAGCAGTCCCCTGGGGGACAGGGATCACAATGAGCAGTTCTTC
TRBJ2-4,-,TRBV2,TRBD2,CASSGTSGGIKNIQYF,TGTGCCAGCAGTGGTACTAGCGGGGGAATCAAAAACATTCAGTACTTC
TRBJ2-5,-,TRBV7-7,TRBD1,CASSYGTGVETQYF,TGTGCCAGCAGCTACGGGACAGGGGTTGAGACCCAGTACTTC
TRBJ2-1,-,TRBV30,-,CAWIQGSSSYNEQFF,TGTGCCTGGATCCAGGGATCGAGCTCCTACAATGAGCAGTTCTTC
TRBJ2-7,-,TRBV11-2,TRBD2,CASNNRLGRSYEQYF,TGTGCCAGCAACAACCGACTCGGGAGGTCCTACGAGCAGTACTTC
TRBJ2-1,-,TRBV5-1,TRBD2,CASSLPGLAGNEQFF,TGCGCCAGCAGCTTGCCGGGACTAGCGGGGAATGAGCAGTTCTTC
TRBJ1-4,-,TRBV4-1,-,CASSPGGHNEKLFF,TGCGCCAGCAGCCCGGGGGGGCATAATGAAAAACTGTTTTTT
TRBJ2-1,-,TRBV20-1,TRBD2,CSATVRGGSYNEQFF,TGCAGTGCTACGGTCCGGGGGGGATCCTACAATGAGCAGTTCTTC
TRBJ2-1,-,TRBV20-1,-,CRGVRGNEQFF,TGCAGGGGGGTGCGTGGGAATGAGCAGTTCTTC